This is a list of T cell receptor beta chains from one sample in a study of OX40 agonist ivuxolimab in advanced cancers. Method: immunoSEQ multiplex PCR; TCRdb's copy keeps in-frame clones and lacks some. The repertoire holds tens of thousands of clones, approximately 92% seen once, with roughly 11% in the top ten. Sequencing was performed on CD4+ or CD8+ T cells sorted from blood, taken in a trial of the OX40 agonist ivuxolimab. These receptor sequences come from an adult with an advanced solid tumor such as melanoma, head and neck, liver or kidney cancer. The CDR3 runs from the conserved cysteine through the conserved F or W. The D gene is left open where the match is weak. Clone size, where shown, is once, few, many, or a class for clones that have expanded.

V gene: TRBV27
D gene: -
J gene: TRBJ1-6
clone size: -
CDR3 protein: CASSLSGFGSPLHF
CDR3 DNA: TGTGCCAGCAGTTTATCAGGGTTCGGGTCACCCCTCCACTTT

V gene: TRBV11-2
D gene: -
J gene: TRBJ1-1
clone size: -
CDR3 protein: CASSLETIWGGEAFF
CDR3 DNA: TGTGCCAGCAGCTTAGAGACGATCTGGGGCGGTGAAGCTTTCTTT

V gene: TRBV7-9
D gene: -
J gene: TRBJ2-3
clone size: -
CDR3 protein: CASSFARQWTDTQYF
CDR3 DNA: TGTGCCAGCAGCTTCGCCAGACAATGGACAGATACGCAGTATTTT

V gene: TRBV28
D gene: -
J gene: TRBJ2-6
clone size: -
CDR3 protein: CASSFMGRANVLTF
CDR3 DNA: TGTGCCAGCAGCTTTATGGGTAGGGCCAACGTCCTGACTTTC

V gene: TRBV6-6
D gene: -
J gene: TRBJ1-4
clone size: -
CDR3 protein: CASSSQAHVGEKLFF
CDR3 DNA: TGTGCCAGCAGTTCCCAGGCCCACGTAGGTGAAAAACTGTTTTTT

V gene: TRBV5-1
D gene: TRBD2
J gene: TRBJ2-2
clone size: -
CDR3 protein: CASELAGPANTGELFF
CDR3 DNA: TGCGCCAGCGAATTAGCGGGACCCGCGAACACCGGGGAGCTGTTTTTT

V gene: TRBV6-1
D gene: TRBD1
J gene: TRBJ2-5
clone size: -
CDR3 protein: CASRAGQAEETQYF
CDR3 DNA: TGTGCCAGCAGGGCGGGACAGGCCGAGGAGACCCAGTACTTC

V gene: TRBV28
D gene: TRBD1
J gene: TRBJ1-5
clone size: -
CDR3 protein: CASSLNRGGNQPQHF
CDR3 DNA: TGTGCCAGCAGTTTAAACAGGGGCGGAAATCAGCCCCAGCATTTT

V gene: TRBV4-3
D gene: TRBD1
J gene: TRBJ1-1
clone size: -
CDR3 protein: CASSQDHRGSNTEAFF
CDR3 DNA: TGCGCCAGCAGCCAAGACCACAGGGGATCGAACACTGAAGCTTTCTTT

V gene: TRBV15
D gene: TRBD2
J gene: TRBJ2-3
clone size: -
CDR3 protein: CATSRDALAGRSTDTQYF
CDR3 DNA: TGTGCCACCAGCAGAGATGCCCTAGCGGGGCGATCCACAGATACGCAGTATTTT

V gene: TRBV19
D gene: -
J gene: TRBJ2-6
clone size: -
CDR3 protein: CASQDSGNANVLTF
CDR3 DNA: TGTGCCTCCCAGGATTCGGGGAACGCCAACGTCCTGACTTTC

V gene: TRBV6-1
D gene: -
J gene: TRBJ2-7
clone size: -
CDR3 protein: CASMVGRSYSYEQYF
CDR3 DNA: TGTGCCAGCATGGTGGGACGGTCGTACTCCTACGAGCAGTACTTC

V gene: TRBV9
D gene: TRBD1
J gene: TRBJ1-2
clone size: -
CDR3 protein: CASSSQGQGPFGYTF
CDR3 DNA: TGTGCCAGCAGCTCTCAGGGACAGGGCCCTTTCGGGTACACCTTC

V gene: TRBV27
D gene: TRBD1
J gene: TRBJ2-1
clone size: -
CDR3 protein: CASSLGGTGGRYNEQFF
CDR3 DNA: TGTGCCAGCAGTTTAGGTGGGACAGGGGGCAGATACAATGAGCAGTTCTTC

V gene: TRBV5-1
D gene: -
J gene: TRBJ1-4
clone size: -
CDR3 protein: CASSDKEGGTYNEKLFF
CDR3 DNA: TGCGCCAGCAGTGACAAGGAGGGGGGGACTTATAATGAAAAACTGTTTTTT

V gene: TRBV29-1
D gene: -
J gene: TRBJ1-1
clone size: -
CDR3 protein: CSVQQTNTEAFF
CDR3 DNA: TGCAGCGTTCAGCAGACGAACACTGAAGCTTTCTTT

V gene: TRBV28
D gene: -
J gene: TRBJ1-1
clone size: -
CDR3 protein: CASSPPPTGNTEAFF
CDR3 DNA: TGTGCCAGCAGTCCCCCCCCGACAGGGAACACTGAAGCTTTCTTT

V gene: TRBV30
D gene: -
J gene: TRBJ2-1
clone size: -
CDR3 protein: CAWTQPGRVNEQFF
CDR3 DNA: TGTGCCTGGACCCAACCCGGGAGAGTTAATGAGCAGTTCTTC

V gene: TRBV4-2
D gene: TRBD2
J gene: TRBJ2-2
clone size: -
CDR3 protein: CASSQTLGLAGGNTGELFF
CDR3 DNA: TGTGCCAGCAGCCAAACATTGGGACTAGCGGGGGGAAACACCGGGGAGCTGTTTTTT

V gene: TRBV2
D gene: -
J gene: TRBJ1-5
clone size: few
CDR3 protein: CASSEALGAQHF
CDR3 DNA: TGTGCCAGCAGTGAAGCGCTCGGGGCCCAGCATTTT

V gene: TRBV6-5
D gene: -
J gene: TRBJ2-5
clone size: -
CDR3 protein: CASSYSFGQETQYF
CDR3 DNA: TGTGCCAGCAGTTACTCTTTCGGACAAGAGACCCAGTACTTC

V gene: TRBV7-2
D gene: TRBD2
J gene: TRBJ2-1
clone size: -
CDR3 protein: CASSSLAGVNEQFF
CDR3 DNA: TGTGCCAGCAGCTCTCTAGCGGGAGTGAATGAGCAGTTCTTC

V gene: TRBV5-1
D gene: -
J gene: TRBJ1-4
clone size: -
CDR3 protein: CASSLRGAGEKLFF
CDR3 DNA: TGCGCCAGCAGCTTAAGGGGGGCTGGTGAAAAACTGTTTTTT

V gene: TRBV6-6
D gene: TRBD1
J gene: TRBJ1-2
clone size: -
CDR3 protein: CASKTDRAVVGYTF
CDR3 DNA: TGTGCCAGCAAAACTGACAGGGCCGTTGTTGGCTACACCTTC

V gene: TRBV30
D gene: TRBD2
J gene: TRBJ2-7
clone size: -
CDR3 protein: CAWSAPGGTPGHEQYF
CDR3 DNA: TGTGCCTGGAGTGCACCGGGAGGAACGCCAGGCCACGAGCAGTACTTC

V gene: TRBV30
D gene: TRBD1
J gene: TRBJ2-1
clone size: -
CDR3 protein: CAWSVRGQGNEQFF
CDR3 DNA: TGTGCCTGGAGTGTACGGGGACAGGGCAATGAGCAGTTCTTC

V gene: TRBV28
D gene: -
J gene: TRBJ1-6
clone size: few
CDR3 protein: CASSQPYNSPLHF
CDR3 DNA: TGTGCCAGCAGTCAGCCCTATAATTCACCCCTCCACTTT

V gene: TRBV28
D gene: -
J gene: TRBJ1-1
clone size: -
CDR3 protein: CASSFSNTEAFF
CDR3 DNA: TGTGCCAGCAGTTTCAGCAACACTGAAGCTTTCTTT